This passage covers 17 T cell receptor beta chains from one sample sequenced in a study of cytomegalovirus exposure and HLA in healthy donors. Primers for the PCR totalled 60 Vbeta and 13 Jbeta. Sequencing used immunoSEQ multiplex PCR; TCRdb keeps in-frame clones, though not all of them. Here the sample spans 150,000 to 200,000 clones, around 78% being singletons. Sequencing used PBMCs. The receptors derive from a man between 25 and 39 years old in good health and CMV-seronegative.

The chain is built from TRBV7-9 and TRBJ2-5, with 8 nucleotides matching TRBD1. The CDR3 is 14 residues long. After removal of 4 bases from V and 3 bases from J, the junction contained 4 bases not matched to a gene. Germline CDR1 is SEHNR and CDR2 is FQNEAQ (reference sequence). The DNA for the CDR3 is TGTGCCAGCAGCTCGGACAGGGTGGAAGAGACCCAGTACTTC. Amino acid sequence: CASSSDRVEETQYF. The entire variable domain, with the rest obtained from reference TRBV7-9 and TRBJ2-5, is as follows: DTGVSQNPRHKITKRGQNVTFRCDPISEHNRLYWYRQTLGQGPEFLTYFQNEAQLEKSRLLSDRFSAERPKGSFSTLEIQRTEQGDSAMYLCASSSDRVEETQYFGPGTRLLVL.

The chain links TRBV13 to TRBJ2-1; the match to TRBD2 covers 15 bases. J gave up 2 bases and V 5 bases, and 4 bases lay outside the gene matches. Germline V gene data show CDR1 as PRHDT and CDR2 as FYEKMQ (reference sequence). The CDR3 runs 17 residues. The CDR3 loop is CASSRGLAGGPYNEQFF. CDR3 nucleotide sequence: TGTGCCAGCAGCCGGGGACTAGCGGGAGGACCCTACAATGAGCAGTTCTTC. Variable domain in full (rest from reference TRBV13 and TRBJ2-1): AAGVIQSPRHLIKEKRETATLKCYPIPRHDTVYWYQQGPGQDPQFLISFYEKMQSDKGSIPDRFSAQQFSDYHSELNMSSLELGDSALYFCASSRGLAGGPYNEQFFGPGTRLTVL.

The rearrangement uses TRBV4-2 and TRBJ2-2; 7 bases are a match to TRBD2. The ends lost 5 bases at V and 1 base at J; junction bases unmatched: 4. Germline V gene sequence: CDR1 LGHNA, CDR2 YNFKEQ. There are 15 residues in the CDR3. CDR3: CASSREGRNTGELFF. CDR3 sequence (DNA): TGTGCCAGCAGCAGGGAGGGGAGGAACACCGGGGAGCTGTTTTTT.

V usage is TRBV4-2 and J usage is TRBJ2-7; tentative D call: TRBD2 (5 bases). Trimming took 0 bases from V and 5 from J, leaving 8 bases between them. This CDR3 has 13 residues. The germline V gene has CDR1 LGHNA and CDR2 YNFKEQ. The CDR3 loop reads CASSQDFSDEQYF. DNA of the CDR3: TGTGCCAGCAGCCAAGATTTTAGCGACGAGCAGTACTTC.

The chain uses TRBV21-1 and TRBJ1-2. TRBV21-1 has pseudogene status. The CDR3 sequence is 13 residues long. The CDR3 bases are TGTGCCAGCAGGCCCGGGCGGCCGGGGGGTTACACCTTC. Translation gives CASRPGRPGGYTF.

Many counts were recorded for this clone. V is TRBV6-1 and J is TRBJ2-7; the match to TRBD2 covers 11 bases. CDR3 length: 13 amino acids. V lost 10 bases and J lost 0; bases outside the gene matches: 2. The germline gives CDR1 MNHNS, CDR2 SASEGT. The CDR3 loop reads CATGTSGSYEQYF. The CDR3 DNA sequence: TGTGCCACCGGGACTAGCGGCTCCTACGAGCAGTACTTC.

The V call is TRBV25-1, the J call TRBJ2-3; 13 bases are shared with TRBD2. Germline-derived CDR1 and CDR2 are MGHDK and SYGVNS. J gave up 2 bases and V 2 bases, and 1 base lay outside the gene matches. The CDR3 is made up of 16 amino acids. The DNA for the CDR3 is TGTGCCAGCAGTGAAACTAGCGGGAGGGTCACAGATACGCAGTATTTT. Translated, it gives CASSETSGRVTDTQYF.

The chain carries TRBV6-4 and TRBJ1-2; D is unclear. The CDR3 runs to 15 residues. V lost 7 bases and J 0 bases, leaving 15 bases between the germline ends. From germline, CDR1 is MRHNA and CDR2 SNTAGT. Here the CDR3 reads CASKSDGLANYGYTF. As DNA, the CDR3 is TGTGCCAGCAAGTCTGACGGACTAGCTAACTATGGCTACACCTTC.

The CDR3 nucleotides are TGCGCCAGCAGTCGCGACTTATCTTCCAACTACGAGCAGTACTTC. Translating gives CASSRDLSSNYEQYF. This chain uses TRBV10-1 with TRBJ2-7, with D unresolved. CDR1 is WNHNN and CDR2 is SYGVQD in the germline V gene (reference sequence). The CDR3 totals 15 residues. Trimming stripped 5 bases from V and 3 bases from J, with 17 bases between.

This clone was recorded only once. This chain connects TRBV27 to TRBJ2-5; 8 bases are shared with TRBD2. The CDR3 is made up of 14 amino acids. CDR1 MNHEY and CDR2 SMNVEV come from the germline V gene (reference sequence). Losses at the gene ends were 5 bases for V and 5 bases for J; bases not matched to a gene: 7. CDR3 sequence reads: CASSRGTRRETQYF. Here the CDR3 DNA reads TGTGCCAGCAGTCGCGGGACTAGGAGGGAGACCCAGTACTTC.

The J gene is TRBJ2-3, the V gene TRBV13; TRBD1 might be the D (5 bases). The germline V gene has CDR1 PRHDT and CDR2 FYEKMQ (reference sequence). The V and J ends lost 2 bases and 2 bases respectively, with 11 bases between them. CDR3 length: 15 amino acids. CDR3 protein: CASSLTGIHTDTQYF. The CDR3 DNA is TGTGCCAGCAGCTTAACAGGAATTCACACAGATACGCAGTATTTT.

The chain employs TRBV2 and TRBJ2-7; D not resolved. The CDR3 is 14 residues long. CDR1 SNHLY and CDR2 FYNNEI come from the germline V gene. The V end lost 3 bases, the J end lost 1 base, and 10 bases lay between the germline ends. CDR3 sequence (DNA): TGTGCCAGCAGTGAGATTCCACAATCCTACGAGCAGTACTTC. Protein sequence: CASSEIPQSYEQYF.

The chain recombines TRBV5-4 with TRBJ2-7; a possible D gene is TRBD1 (5 bases). V was pared by 6 bases and J by 2 bases, with 18 bases between. The germline V gene encodes CDR1 SGHNT and CDR2 YYREEE (reference sequence). The CDR3 is 15 residues long. CDR3 protein: CASKLGPGNTYEQYF. CDR3 coding DNA: TGTGCCAGCAAATTAGGTCCAGGGAACACCTACGAGCAGTACTTC.

The genes are TRBV7-6 and TRBJ2-7, with D possibly TRBD1 on 5 matching bases. V was cut by 4 bases and J by 2 bases, with 12 bases left in between. Germline assignment: CDR1 SGHVS and CDR2 FNYEAQ. The CDR3 has 14 residues. DNA of the CDR3: TGTGCCAGCAGCTCGGCAGGGATTACCTACGAGCAGTACTTC. Translated: CASSSAGITYEQYF.

The chain uses TRBV29-1 and TRBJ2-6; no clear D gene. Per germline, CDR1 SQVTM and CDR2 ANQGSEA. V lost 4 bases to trimming and J lost 4 bases, with 20 bases between them. CDR3 length: 17 residues. The CDR3 loop reads CSVVPWFESPGANVLTF. In nucleotides, the CDR3 is TGCAGCGTTGTACCTTGGTTCGAGAGTCCCGGGGCCAACGTCCTGACTTTC. Filled out from reference TRBV29-1 and TRBJ2-6, the complete variable domain reads SAVISQKPSRDICQRGTSLTIQCQVDSQVTMMFWYRQQPGQSLTLIATANQGSEATYESGFVIDKFPISRPNLTFSTLTVSNMSPEDSSIYLCSVVPWFESPGANVLTFGAGSRLTVL.

This clone was seen more than once but under ten times. The chain links TRBV25-1 to TRBJ2-7; 10 bases fit TRBD2. The CDR3 length is 17 residues. Germline assignment: CDR1 MGHDK and CDR2 SYGVNS. V dropped 3 bases and J dropped 0; count of bases not matched to a gene: 8. CDR3 amino acids: CASSDGLADTSSYEQYF. Written as DNA, the CDR3 is TGTGCCAGCAGTGATGGACTAGCGGATACGAGCTCCTACGAGCAGTACTTC.

This clone has just one count. In DNA, the CDR3 is TGTGCCAGCAGTACCTCGGGACAAGGAAACGAGCAGTACTTC. It encodes CASSTSGQGNEQYF. The rearrangement uses TRBV7-3 and TRBJ2-7; possible D gene TRBD1, 6 bases. This CDR3 is built from 14 residues. Trimming left V 6 bases short and J 5 bases short, with 17 bases between. Germline V lookup: CDR1 SGHTA, CDR2 FQGTGA.